These 30 T cell receptor beta chains were all obtained from the same sample, sequenced in a study of blood T cells in healthy people across ages. Next came a second PCR, run for roughly 6 to 11 cycles, which used a sample-barcoded 5' primer along with a J-beta primer mix. Each CDR3 protein gets one entry after TCRdb re-called the 5' RACE reads with MiXCR. This table holds about 1.1 million distinct CDR3 sequences, more than 30% found once. Sequenced sample: blood. The receptors were gathered from a man aged 18 to 29 in good health.

The chain combines TRBV6-5 with TRBJ2-1, with 7 bases lining up with TRBD2. With 5 bases clipped from V and 0 bases from J, the junction kept 7 bases outside the gene matches. This CDR3 region has 16 residues. In germline, CDR1 is MNHEY, CDR2 SVGAGI. The CDR3 sequence is CASSRAGPRSYNEQFF. In DNA form, the CDR3 reads TGTGCCAGCAGTCGAGCGGGGCCGCGCTCCTACAATGAGCAGTTCTTC.

The chain employs TRBV7-2 and TRBJ2-1, with 7 bases identical to TRBD2. The V gene end was trimmed by 0 bases and the J gene end by 6 bases; junction bases not matched to a gene: 5. The CDR3 is made up of 15 amino acids. Germline CDR1 reads SGHTA; CDR2 reads FQGNSA. CDR3 protein: CASSLAVVAGNEQFF. CDR3 coding DNA: TGTGCCAGCAGCTTAGCTGTAGTAGCGGGCAATGAGCAGTTCTTC.

Concerning this clonotype itself: This may stem from a read error, because a much larger clone lies one nucleotide away. V and J are TRBV12-5 and TRBJ2-5, with 10 nucleotides matching TRBD2. Germline CDR1 LGHNT, CDR2 FRNRAP. The trim removed 6 bases at V and 11 bases at J, leaving 12 bases unmatched. This CDR3 has 14 amino acids. The DNA of the CDR3 is TGTGCTAGTGGATTAGCGGGGGGCTGGGATGAGCAGTACTTC. Translated: CASGLAGGWDEQYF. Full variable domain (missing parts from reference TRBV12-5 and TRBJ2-5): DARVTQTPRHKVTEMGQEVTMRCQPILGHNTVFWYRQTMMQGLELLAYFRNRAPLDDSGMPKDRFSAEMPDATLATLKIQPSEPRDSAVYFCASGLAGGWDEQYFGPGTRLLVL.

This clonotype was detected only a few times. The CDR3 DNA reads TGTGCCAGCAGCGCCCCTCCAGGGAGCTCCTACAATGAGCAGTTCTTC. It codes for CASSAPPGSSYNEQFF. This chain links TRBV7-9 with TRBJ2-1; D tentatively reads TRBD1 or TRBD2 (5 bases each). The CDR3 consists of 16 residues. V lost 5 bases and J 0 bases, leaving 14 bases between the germline ends. Germline V gene data show CDR1 as SEHNR and CDR2 as FQNEAQ (reference sequence).

The chain employs TRBV4-2 and TRBJ1-2; D unresolved. The V gene lost 0 bases and the J gene lost 0 bases, with 8 bases spanning the gap. The CDR3 contains 15 residues. The V gene's germline CDR1 is LGHNA and CDR2 YNFKEQ. The CDR3 sequence: CASSQEGVPNYGYTF. For the CDR3, the DNA is TGTGCCAGCAGCCAAGAGGGAGTTCCTAACTATGGCTACACCTTC.

This clonotype has a handful of counts. The rearrangement joins TRBV20-1 to TRBJ2-7, with a tentative D call TRBD2 (6 bases). Trimming removed 0 bases from V and 3 bases from J, with 15 bases in between. The CDR3 covers 15 residues. Germline values: CDR1 DFQATT, CDR2 SNEGSKA (reference sequence). The CDR3 loop is CSARDAASDYYEQYF. In DNA, the CDR3 is TGCAGTGCTAGAGATGCCGCTAGCGACTACTACGAGCAGTACTTC.

V and J are TRBV25-1 and TRBJ2-7, with D possibly called TRBD1 or TRBD2 (5 bases each). V shed 4 bases and J shed 1 base, with 14 bases lying between them. The CDR3 extends over 15 amino acids. CDR1 is MGHDK and CDR2 is SYGVNS in the germline V gene. The CDR3 reads CASSVDRDGSYEQYF. The CDR3 bases are TGTGCCAGCAGTGTAGACCGGGACGGTTCCTACGAGCAGTACTTC.

This sequence joins TRBV6-5 and TRBJ2-3, with 13 bases aligning to TRBD2. In germline, CDR1 is MNHEY, CDR2 SVGAGI. The CDR3 sequence is 19 residues long. The trim removed 0 bases at V and 0 bases at J, leaving 6 bases unmatched. The CDR3 DNA follows: TGTGCCAGCAGTTACTCGATCACTAGCGGGGGGGCCAGCACAGATACGCAGTATTTT. It specifies CASSYSITSGGASTDTQYF.

The CDR3 reads CASSQDFGGRGYTF. The CDR3 coding sequence is TGTGCCAGCAGCCAAGATTTCGGGGGGCGCGGGTACACCTTC. J is TRBJ1-2 and V is TRBV3-1; D is perhaps TRBD1 (6 bases). The CDR3 totals 14 residues. Germline values: CDR1 LGHDT, CDR2 YNNKEL (reference sequence). V was trimmed by 0 bases and J by 11 bases, leaving 16 bases between them.

V gene TRBV20-1 combines with J gene TRBJ1-1; weak D call: TRBD1 (6 bases). There are 13 residues in the CDR3. The germline V gene has CDR1 DFQATT and CDR2 SNEGSKA (reference sequence). V was trimmed by 8 bases and J by 11 bases, leaving 24 bases between them. CDR3 nucleotide sequence: TGCAGTCCGAGAGGGGGTAGACTTAGTGGGGCTTTCTTT. Translation gives CSPRGGRLSGAFF.

The chain links TRBV5-6 to TRBJ1-2; the match to TRBD1 covers 7 bases. From germline, CDR1 is SGHDT and CDR2 YYEEEE. The V and J ends lost 5 bases and 2 bases, in that order; junction bases with no gene match: 6. The CDR3 sequence is 14 residues long. CDR3 coding DNA: TGTGCCAGCAGGCCGCAGGGGGGAAACTATGGCTACACCTTC. Its protein is CASRPQGGNYGYTF.

This clonotype was found many times. This rearrangement joins TRBV4-2 to TRBJ1-2; D gene unclear. This CDR3 has 12 amino acids. Deletions cut 1 base from V and 8 bases from J, with 8 bases between. CDR1 LGHNA and CDR2 YNFKEQ come from the germline V gene. The CDR3 reads CASSQGVLGYTF. In DNA form, the CDR3 reads TGTGCCAGCAGCCAAGGGGTTTTGGGCTACACCTTC.

This rearrangement joins TRBV18 to TRBJ1-4, with D possibly being TRBD1 (5 bases). There are 14 residues in the CDR3. CDR1 and CDR2 (germline): KGHSH, LQKENI. The V gene lost 2 bases and the J gene lost 5 bases, with 9 bases spanning the gap. The CDR3 sequence is CASSPGAANEKLFF. The CDR3 DNA reads TGTGCCAGCTCACCAGGGGCCGCGAATGAAAAACTGTTTTTT.

J is TRBJ1-1 and V is TRBV6-2 or TRBV6-3, with 10 positions matching TRBD1. The trim removed 4 bases at V and 5 bases at J, leaving 7 bases unmatched. The CDR3 is 15 amino acids. CDR1 and CDR2 (germline): MNHEY, SVGEGT. The CDR3 loop reads CASSFAGTGETEAFF. CDR3 sequence (DNA): TGTGCCAGCAGTTTTGCCGGGACAGGGGAGACTGAAGCTTTCTTT.

The chain employs TRBV9 and TRBJ2-1; 8 positions match TRBD2. The DNA matches TRBJ2-7 better at its end, which makes the J call doubtful. Germline V gene data show CDR1 as SGDLS and CDR2 as YYNGEE. The CDR3 extends over 16 amino acids. This chain's CDR3 is CASSFRGGPGYNEQYF. CDR3 DNA: TGTGCCAGCAGCTTCCGGGGGGGGCCGGGCTACAATGAGCAGTACTTC.

This clonotype appeared many times. V gene TRBV7-3 combines with J gene TRBJ2-1; unclear D gene. Trimming shortened V by 0 bases and J by 7 bases, and 4 bases separated the two germline ends. The CDR3 contains 12 residues. Germline lookup yields CDR1 SGHTA and CDR2 FQGTGA. DNA for the CDR3: TGTGCCAGCAGCTTAACGGAGAATGAGCAGTTCTTC. Its protein is CASSLTENEQFF.

The chain joins TRBV14 to TRBJ1-2, with D tentatively TRBD1 (5 bases). Germline values: CDR1 SGHDN, CDR2 FVKESK. Trimming cost V 6 bases and J 13 bases, with 21 bases left between them. The CDR3 is 13 residues long. CDR3 nucleotide sequence: TGTGCCAGCAGTCCCCTACGGGGGGATCGCTGCACCTTC. This sequence encodes CASSPLRGDRCTF.

This clonotype showed up just a few times. The rearrangement joins TRBV5-1 to TRBJ2-2, with 7 bases aligning to TRBD1. Trimming took 0 bases from V and 2 from J; bases not matched to a gene: 4. Germline-derived CDR1 and CDR2 are SGHRS and YFSETQ. The CDR3 is 16 amino acids. The CDR3 loop is CASSLGRDSNTGELFF. CDR3 in DNA: TGCGCCAGCAGCTTGGGACGGGACAGTAACACCGGGGAGCTGTTTTTT.

Details on this clonotype: The junction does not match germline at one end; this may be a read error. The CDR3 DNA reads TGCGCCAGCAGCTCGGGGACTTCCACACATACGCAGTATTTT. Protein: CASSSGTSTHTQYF. The rearrangement joins TRBV5-1 to TRBJ2-3; weak D call: TRBD2 (6 bases). The CDR3 is made up of 14 amino acids. Germline CDR1 SGHRS, CDR2 YFSETQ.

This clonotype was seen ten or more times. V and J are TRBV10-3 and TRBJ2-7; D perhaps matches TRBD2 (5 bases). The CDR3 is 13 amino acids. The V and J ends lost 6 bases and 3 bases respectively, with 12 bases between them. The V gene's germline CDR1 is ENHRY and CDR2 SYGVKD. The CDR3 sequence: CAIRSGDVYEQYF. In DNA, the CDR3 is TGTGCCATCAGAAGCGGAGACGTCTACGAGCAGTACTTC.

V usage is TRBV5-1 and J usage is TRBJ1-1; no clear D gene. The CDR3 loop spans 14 amino acids. Germline CDR1 and CDR2: SGHRS and YFSETQ. Trimming removed 5 bases at V and 4 bases at J, with 15 bases between. CDR3 region: CASRLSREGTEAFF. For the CDR3, the DNA is TGCGCCAGCAGATTAAGCCGGGAGGGCACTGAAGCTTTCTTT.

V usage is TRBV20-1 and J usage is TRBJ2-7; D remains ambiguous. The assigned J gene may be wrong: the sequence end matches TRBJ2-5 better. Per the germline V gene, CDR1 is DFQATT and CDR2 is SNEGSKA (reference sequence). CDR3 size: 12 residues. The CDR3 region has the DNA TGCAGTGGAGCTTTGGTCAGTGAGACCCAGTACTTC. This encodes CSGALVSETQYF.

This sequence joins TRBV20-1 and TRBJ1-1; D call uncertain. The V gene lost 3 bases and the J gene lost 5 bases, with 13 bases spanning the gap. The CDR3 consists of 13 residues. CDR1 and CDR2 from the germline V gene are DFQATT and SNEGSKA (reference sequence). The CDR3 here is CSASGQTRTEAFF. The DNA of the CDR3 is TGCAGTGCTAGTGGGCAGACGCGGACTGAAGCTTTCTTT.

This clonotype was seen a few times. The chain uses TRBV20-1 and TRBJ2-3; a weak D match, TRBD1 (7 bases). The CDR3 consists of 14 residues. V lost 1 base and J 4 bases, leaving 12 bases between the germline ends. Germline V lookup: CDR1 DFQATT, CDR2 SNEGSKA (reference sequence). The CDR3 DNA reads TGCAGTGCTAGAGGACAGGGAGGATCAGATACGCAGTATTTT. Its protein is CSARGQGGSDTQYF.

The V gene is TRBV4-3, the J gene TRBJ2-2, with D uncertain. The V gene's germline CDR1 is LGHNA and CDR2 YSLEER. V lost 4 bases and J 5 bases, leaving 14 bases between the germline ends. This CDR3 spans 15 amino acids. The CDR3, as DNA: TGCGCCAGCAGCCCTAGGTATACCGGGACCGGGGAGCTGTTTTTT. It translates to CASSPRYTGTGELFF.

J is TRBJ1-5 and V is TRBV12-5, with D unresolved. CDR1 LGHNT and CDR2 FRNRAP come from the germline V gene. V was shortened by 5 bases and J by 6 bases, with 17 bases between the two germline ends. The CDR3 extends over 15 amino acids. The CDR3 loop reads CASGQGTLYGQPQHF. The CDR3 DNA reads TGTGCTAGTGGTCAAGGAACGCTGTATGGTCAGCCCCAGCATTTT.

This clonotype was picked up a small number of times. The rearrangement uses TRBV15 and TRBJ1-5; no clear D gene. The CDR3 is 14 residues long. V was clipped by 5 bases and J by 3 bases, with 11 bases between them. The germline gives CDR1 LNHNV, CDR2 YYDKDF (reference sequence). For the CDR3, the DNA is TGTGCCACCAGCTTTGGCAGCCCCAATCAGCCCCAGCATTTT. It yields the protein CATSFGSPNQPQHF.

This chain links TRBV19 with TRBJ1-1; 7 positions match TRBD1. Germline V gene data show CDR1 as LNHDA and CDR2 as SQIVND (reference sequence). The CDR3 is 14 residues long. V gave up 4 bases and J gave up 5 bases; unmatched junction bases: 7. CDR3 nucleotides: TGTGCCAGTAGTACGACAGGGCGTGGGACTGAAGCTTTCTTT. It specifies CASSTTGRGTEAFF.

The V call is TRBV27, the J call TRBJ2-7; TRBD1 matches 8 bases. CDR3 length: 15 residues. With 4 bases clipped from V and 5 bases from J, the junction kept 10 bases outside the gene matches. Germline CDR1 MNHEY, CDR2 SMNVEV (reference sequence). CDR3 residues: CASSSDRGGLHEQYF. The CDR3 DNA follows: TGTGCCAGCAGTTCTGACAGGGGAGGTCTGCACGAGCAGTACTTC.

V usage is TRBV15 and J usage is TRBJ1-5; D is unclear. Between the trimmed V and J ends, which lost 1 base and 0 bases, there was a span of 10 bases. This CDR3 comprises 16 residues. Germline values: CDR1 LNHNV, CDR2 YYDKDF (reference sequence). CDR3 protein: CATSRGPAISNQPQHF. CDR3 DNA: TGTGCCACCAGCAGAGGACCGGCGATTAGCAATCAGCCCCAGCATTTT. The full variable domain, its missing parts supplied by reference TRBV15 and TRBJ1-5, is DAMVIQNPRYQVTQFGKPVTLSCSQTLNHNVMYWYQQKSSQAPKLLFHYYDKDFNNEADTPDNFQSRRPNTSFCFLDIRSPGLGDTAMYLCATSRGPAISNQPQHFGDGTRLSIL.